The 15 T cell receptor beta chains below all came from one sample that was sequenced in a study of shared clonotypes between healthy human individuals. Only in-frame clones appear in the TCRdb table, and some are missing; sequencing was by immunoSEQ multiplex PCR. The sample has hundreds of thousands of clones; around 73% are singletons. The sequenced sample was memory CD4+ T cells sorted from blood. Subset described: CD45RA-negative fraction. The receptors derive from a woman aged 30 to 39 in good health.

The chain has TRBV10-2 and TRBJ2-2, with TRBD1 as a possible D gene (6 bases). Per the germline V gene, CDR1 is WSHSY and CDR2 is SAAADI. This CDR3 region has 16 residues. Trimming left V 1 base short and J 4 bases short, with 13 bases between. CDR3: CASSEYLGAGTGELFF. In nucleotides, the CDR3 is TGCGCCAGCAGTGAGTACCTGGGGGCGGGCACCGGGGAGCTGTTTTTT.

The chain recombines TRBV5-1 with TRBJ2-5; 9 bases are a match to TRBD1. Germline CDR1 SGHRS, CDR2 YFSETQ. The ends lost 1 base at V and 0 bases at J; junction bases unmatched: 4. The CDR3 contains 16 residues. The CDR3 DNA reads TGCGCCAGCAGCTTGTTTGGACAGGGGTACCAAGAGACCCAGTACTTC. It translates to CASSLFGQGYQETQYF.

A note on this clone: The sample carries other DNA sequences with the same CDR3. The J gene is TRBJ1-1, the V gene TRBV18; D is unresolved. Trimming removed 3 bases from V and 2 bases from J, with 7 bases in between. This CDR3 region has 13 residues. The germline CDR1 and CDR2 sequences are KGHSH and LQKENI. CDR3: CASSPNGNTEAFF. The DNA of the CDR3 is TGTGCCAGCTCACCGAATGGAAACACTGAAGCTTTCTTT. Variable domain in full (rest from reference TRBV18 and TRBJ1-1): NAGVMQNPRHLVRRRGQEARLRCSPMKGHSHVYWYRQLPEEGLKFMVYLQKENIIDESGMPKERFSAEFPKEGPSILRIQQVVRGDSAAYFCASSPNGNTEAFFGQGTRLTVV.

This rearrangement joins TRBV21-1 to TRBJ2-7; the table names TRBD2, a call not compared with the DNA. TRBV21-1 is a documented pseudogene. This CDR3 comprises 16 residues. The CDR3 region has the DNA TGTGCCAGCAGCAAATCCCCCGGGACTAGCACCTACGAGCAGTACTTC. This encodes CASSKSPGTSTYEQYF.

The V and J genes are TRBV19 and TRBJ1-1, with unresolved D. This CDR3 has 11 residues. The V gene lost 5 bases and the J gene lost 7 bases, with 8 bases spanning the gap. CDR1 LNHDA and CDR2 SQIVND come from the germline V gene (reference sequence). The CDR3 sequence is CASSQWLEAFF. The CDR3 coding sequence is TGTGCCAGTAGTCAGTGGCTTGAAGCTTTCTTT.

Note on this clone: The same CDR3 is also encoded by other DNA sequences in this sample. The rearrangement links TRBV28 to TRBJ1-3; 9 bases fit TRBD1. Germline loops: CDR1 MDHEN, CDR2 SYDVKM. V trimming: 6 bases; J trimming: 2 bases; junction bases outside the gene matches: 5. The CDR3 is 15 residues long. CDR3 sequence (DNA): TGTGCCAGCAGAAGCACAGGGGGCGCTGGAAACACCATATATTTT. Translated, it gives CASRSTGGAGNTIYF.

The chain combines TRBV9 with TRBJ2-1; no reliable D call. V was cut by 2 bases and J by 4 bases, with 13 bases left in between. This CDR3 contains 15 residues. Germline values: CDR1 SGDLS, CDR2 YYNGEE. The CDR3 region is CASSVLPQRYNEQFF. CDR3 in DNA: TGTGCCAGCAGCGTTCTGCCTCAGAGATACAATGAGCAGTTCTTC.

Points on this clone: A much larger clone lies a single base off, so this may be a read error. Other DNA sequences in this specimen translate into the identical CDR3. The CDR3 sequence: CASSPGGSGANVLTF. The CDR3, as DNA: TGTGCCAGCAGCCCCGGGGGATCTGGGGCCAACGTCCTGACTTTC. The chain uses TRBV5-4 and TRBJ2-6, with TRBD2 as a possible D gene (6 bases). CDR3 size: 15 residues. Trimming removed 4 bases from V and 1 base from J, with 9 bases in between. CDR1 is SGHNT and CDR2 is YYREEE in the germline V gene (reference sequence).

This clone was counted between two and nine times. The chain has TRBV28 and TRBJ2-7; 12 bases line up with TRBD2. The CDR3 runs to 15 residues. V lost 7 bases to trimming and J lost 0 bases; unmatched junction nucleotides: 4. Germline assignment: CDR1 MDHEN and CDR2 SYDVKM. CDR3 residues: CASMATSGSSYEQYF. As DNA, the CDR3 is TGTGCCAGCATGGCGACTAGCGGGAGCTCCTACGAGCAGTACTTC.

The chain carries TRBV7-2 and TRBJ1-3, with D unclear. The CDR3 runs to 16 residues. Trimming cost V 2 bases and J 0 bases, with 11 bases left between them. CDR1 SGHTA and CDR2 FQGNSA come from the germline V gene. For the CDR3, the DNA is TGTGCCAGCAGCTTATTCTCCGGGATCTCTGGAAACACCATATATTTT. Protein sequence: CASSLFSGISGNTIYF.

The count of this clone is one. Additional DNA sequences in this sample encode the identical CDR3. V usage is TRBV2 and J usage is TRBJ1-2, with a weak D call TRBD1 (5 bases). Per the germline V gene, CDR1 is SNHLY and CDR2 is FYNNEI. V lost 6 bases, J lost 1 base, and 6 bases lay in between. CDR3 length equals 12 residues. The CDR3 DNA is TGTGCCAGCAGCAGGGATAACTATGGCTACACCTTC. As protein: CASSRDNYGYTF.

This sequence joins TRBV25-1 and TRBJ1-4; D perhaps matches TRBD1 (6 bases). Germline V lookup: CDR1 MGHDK, CDR2 SYGVNS. V gave up 3 bases and J gave up 8 bases, with 13 bases separating them. There are 14 residues in the CDR3. The CDR3 nucleotides are TGTGCCAGCAGTGAGACCCAGGGGCTGGAAAAACTGTTTTTT. Encoded protein: CASSETQGLEKLFF.

This clone was recorded once. V is TRBV5-8 and J is TRBJ1-5; perhaps TRBD1 as D (5 bases). The CDR3 spans 15 residues. Deletions cut 3 bases from V and 0 bases from J, with 10 bases between. CDR1 is SGHTS, CDR2 YDEGEE, per germline. This CDR3 is CASSWGGDSNQPQHF. CDR3 nucleotides: TGTGCCAGCAGCTGGGGGGGAGATAGCAATCAGCCCCAGCATTTT.

V and J are TRBV27 and TRBJ2-6, with D tentatively TRBD2 (5 bases). The V end lost 4 bases, the J end lost 0 bases, and 7 bases lay between the germline ends. From germline, CDR1 is MNHEY and CDR2 SMNVEV (reference sequence). The CDR3 is 15 residues long. DNA for the CDR3: TGTGCCAGCAGTTCCGGGGACTCTGGGGCCAACGTCCTGACTTTC. This sequence encodes CASSSGDSGANVLTF.

Comment on this clone: One junction end does not reproduce the germline sequence, and a read error may be involved. V gene TRBV2 combines with J gene TRBJ2-1; TRBD2 aligns across 12 bases. CDR3 size: 15 residues. Germline V gives CDR1 SNHLY, CDR2 FYNNEI. For the CDR3, the DNA is TGTGCCAGCAGGGAAGGACTAGCGGGACTCTATGAGCAGTTCTTC. It is translated as CASREGLAGLYEQFF.